This TCR beta chain was documented in a study of beta chain features in type 1 diabetes. Note on this clone: The antigen remains undetermined.

Findings and caveats of the study: Shorter templates might be favored by PCR, equally in patients and controls.

Sorted populations all exceeded 95% purity. V lost 5 bases to trimming and J lost 3 bases, with 13 bases between them. From germline, CDR1 is MDHEN and CDR2 SYDVKM. The CDR3 sequence is 14 residues long. Expressed TCRB transcripts got sequenced, as all isolated RNA was reverse transcribed. The study sequenced naive, central memory and regulatory T cell samples to an average of about 4 million reads. Profiled with immunoSEQ multiplex PCR; TCRdb holds only in-frame clones, not every one. In the table there are just over 450,000 clones, around 28% of which are singletons. This sequence was found in a man younger than 35 in good health. Source material: naive CD4+ T cells from blood. V usage is TRBV28 and J usage is TRBJ1-2, with D possibly matching TRBD1 (5 bases). The CDR3 spells CASSPRVGDYGYTF. CDR3 nucleotides: TGTGCCAGCAGTCCCCGCGTAGGGGACTATGGCTACACCTTC.